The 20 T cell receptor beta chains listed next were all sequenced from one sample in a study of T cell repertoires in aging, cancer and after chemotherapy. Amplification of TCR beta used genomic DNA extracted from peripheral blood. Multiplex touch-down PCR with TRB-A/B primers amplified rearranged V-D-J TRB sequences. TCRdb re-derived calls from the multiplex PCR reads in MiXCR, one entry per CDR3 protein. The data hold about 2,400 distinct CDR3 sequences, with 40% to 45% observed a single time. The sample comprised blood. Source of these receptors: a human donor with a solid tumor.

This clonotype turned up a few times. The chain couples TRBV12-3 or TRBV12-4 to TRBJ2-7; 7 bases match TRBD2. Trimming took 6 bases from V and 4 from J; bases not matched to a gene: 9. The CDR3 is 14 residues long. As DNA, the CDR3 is TGTGCCAGCAGCCCGACTAGCTTCAGGTACGAGCAGTACTTC. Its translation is CASSPTSFRYEQYF.

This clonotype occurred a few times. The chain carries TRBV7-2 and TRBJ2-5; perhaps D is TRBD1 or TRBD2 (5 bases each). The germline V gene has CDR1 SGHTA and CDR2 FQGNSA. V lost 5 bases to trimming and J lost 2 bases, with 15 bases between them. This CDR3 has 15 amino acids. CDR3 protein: CASSPSGPRQETQYF. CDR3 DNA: TGTGCCAGCAGCCCATCGGGACCCCGGCAAGAGACCCAGTACTTC.

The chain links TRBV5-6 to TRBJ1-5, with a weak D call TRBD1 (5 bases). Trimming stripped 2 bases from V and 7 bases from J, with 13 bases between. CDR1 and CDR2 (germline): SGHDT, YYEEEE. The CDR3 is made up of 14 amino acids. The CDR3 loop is CASSFSGGAQPQHF. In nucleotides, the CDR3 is TGTGCCAGCAGCTTTTCAGGCGGGGCGCAGCCCCAGCATTTT.

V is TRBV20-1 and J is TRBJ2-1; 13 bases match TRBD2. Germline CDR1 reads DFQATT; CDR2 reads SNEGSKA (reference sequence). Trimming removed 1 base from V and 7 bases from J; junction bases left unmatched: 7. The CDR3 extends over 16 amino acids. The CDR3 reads CSARGPTSGRGNEQFF. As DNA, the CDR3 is TGCAGTGCTAGAGGACCAACTAGCGGGAGGGGGAATGAGCAGTTCTTC.

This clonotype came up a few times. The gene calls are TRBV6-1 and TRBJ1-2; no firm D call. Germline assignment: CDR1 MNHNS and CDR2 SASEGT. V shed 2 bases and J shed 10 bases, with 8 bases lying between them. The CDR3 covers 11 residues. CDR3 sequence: CASSELINYTF. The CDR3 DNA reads TGTGCCAGCAGTGAACTGATAAACTACACCTTC.

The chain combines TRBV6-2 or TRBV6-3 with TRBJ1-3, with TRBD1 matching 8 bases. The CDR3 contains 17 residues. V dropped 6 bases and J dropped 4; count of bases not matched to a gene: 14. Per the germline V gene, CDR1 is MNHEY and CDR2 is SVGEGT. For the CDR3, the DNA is TGTGCCAGCAGGCCGGGACAGGCGCTCCGAAGAGGAAACACCATATATTTT. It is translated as CASRPGQALRRGNTIYF.

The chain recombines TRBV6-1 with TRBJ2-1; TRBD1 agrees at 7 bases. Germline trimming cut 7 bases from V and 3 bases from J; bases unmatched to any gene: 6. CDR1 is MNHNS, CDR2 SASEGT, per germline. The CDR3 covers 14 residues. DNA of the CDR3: TGTGCCAGCAATCCTGACAGGGTCTACAATGAGCAGTTCTTC. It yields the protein CASNPDRVYNEQFF.

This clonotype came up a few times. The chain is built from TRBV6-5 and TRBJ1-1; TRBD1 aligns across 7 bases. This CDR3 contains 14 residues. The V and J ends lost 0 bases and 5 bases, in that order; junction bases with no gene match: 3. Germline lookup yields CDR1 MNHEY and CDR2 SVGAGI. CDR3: CASSYSTGMTEAFF. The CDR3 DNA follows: TGTGCCAGCAGTTACTCGACAGGGATGACTGAAGCTTTCTTT.

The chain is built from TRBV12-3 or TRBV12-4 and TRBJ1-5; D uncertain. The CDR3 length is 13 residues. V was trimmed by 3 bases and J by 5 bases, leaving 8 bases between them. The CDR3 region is CASSFRLYQPQHF. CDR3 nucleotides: TGTGCCAGCAGTTTTAGACTATATCAGCCCCAGCATTTT.

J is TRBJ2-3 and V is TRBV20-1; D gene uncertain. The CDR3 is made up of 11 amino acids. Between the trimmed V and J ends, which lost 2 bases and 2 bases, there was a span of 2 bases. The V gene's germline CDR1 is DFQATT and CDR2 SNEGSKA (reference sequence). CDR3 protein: CSARLTDTQYF. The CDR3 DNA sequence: TGCAGTGCTAGACTCACAGATACGCAGTATTTT.

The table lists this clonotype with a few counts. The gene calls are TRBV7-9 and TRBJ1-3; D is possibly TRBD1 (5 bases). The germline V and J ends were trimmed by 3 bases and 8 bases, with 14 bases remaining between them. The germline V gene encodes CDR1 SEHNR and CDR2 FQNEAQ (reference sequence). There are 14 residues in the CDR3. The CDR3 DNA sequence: TGTGCCAGCAGCTTCCGAGGACAAGGGGACACCATATATTTT. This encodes CASSFRGQGDTIYF.

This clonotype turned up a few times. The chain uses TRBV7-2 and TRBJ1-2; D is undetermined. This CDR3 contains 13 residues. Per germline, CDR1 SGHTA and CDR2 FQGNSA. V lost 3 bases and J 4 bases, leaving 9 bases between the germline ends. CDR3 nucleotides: TGTGCCAGCAGCTTGCCGGCCAGCTATGGCTACACCTTC. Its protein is CASSLPASYGYTF.

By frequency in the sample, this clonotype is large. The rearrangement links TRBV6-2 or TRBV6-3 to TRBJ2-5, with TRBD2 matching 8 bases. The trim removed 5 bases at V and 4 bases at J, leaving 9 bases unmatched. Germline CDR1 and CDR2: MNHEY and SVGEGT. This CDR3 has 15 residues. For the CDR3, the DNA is TGTGCCAGCAGTCGCCGACCGGGGGGGCGAGAGACCCAGTACTTC. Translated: CASSRRPGGRETQYF.

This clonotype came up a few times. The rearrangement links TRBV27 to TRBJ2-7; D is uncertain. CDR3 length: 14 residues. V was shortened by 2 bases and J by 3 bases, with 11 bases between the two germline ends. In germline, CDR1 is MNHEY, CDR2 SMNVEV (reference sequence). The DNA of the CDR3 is TGTGCCAGCAGTTTAAATGAAAGGAGCTACGAGCAGTACTTC. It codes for CASSLNERSYEQYF.

The CDR3 DNA reads TGTGCCACCAGTGATGGGAGACAGGGGGGTACTGAAGCTTTCTTT. This encodes CATSDGRQGGTEAFF. The chain couples TRBV24-1 to TRBJ1-1, with TRBD1 matching over 9 bases. Germline CDR1 KGHDR, CDR2 SFDVKD. The CDR3 runs 15 residues. V shed 3 bases and J 5 bases; nucleotides not matched to a gene: 6.

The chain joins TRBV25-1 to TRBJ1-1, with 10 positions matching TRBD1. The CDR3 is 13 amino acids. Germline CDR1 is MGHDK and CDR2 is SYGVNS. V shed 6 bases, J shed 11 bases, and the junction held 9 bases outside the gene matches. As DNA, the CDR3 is TGTGCCAGCAGCGCTAGGGACAGGGGTGTTGCTTTCTTT. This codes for CASSARDRGVAFF. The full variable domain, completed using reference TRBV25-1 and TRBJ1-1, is EADIYQTPRYLVIGTGKKITLECSQTMGHDKMYWYQQDPGMELHLIHYSYGVNSTEKGDLSSESTVSRIRTEHFPLTLESARPSHTSQYLCASSARDRGVAFFGQGTRLTVV.

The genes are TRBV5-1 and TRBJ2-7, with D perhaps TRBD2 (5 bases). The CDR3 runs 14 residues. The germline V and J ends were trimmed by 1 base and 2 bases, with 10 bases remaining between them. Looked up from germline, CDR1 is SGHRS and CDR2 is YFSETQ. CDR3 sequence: CASSLSGYPYEQYF. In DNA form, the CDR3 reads TGCGCCAGCAGCTTGTCGGGGTATCCCTACGAGCAGTACTTC.

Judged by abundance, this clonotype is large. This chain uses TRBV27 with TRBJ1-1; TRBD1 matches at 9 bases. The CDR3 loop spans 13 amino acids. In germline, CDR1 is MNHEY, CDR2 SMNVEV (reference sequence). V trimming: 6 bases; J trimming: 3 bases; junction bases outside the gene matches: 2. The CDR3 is CASRDRGYTEAFF. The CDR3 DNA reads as TGTGCCAGCAGGGACAGGGGCTACACTGAAGCTTTCTTT.

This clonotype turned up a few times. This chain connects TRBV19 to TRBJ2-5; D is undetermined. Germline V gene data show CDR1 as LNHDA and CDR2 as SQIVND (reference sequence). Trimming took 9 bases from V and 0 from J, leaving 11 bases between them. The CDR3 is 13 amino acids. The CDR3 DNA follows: TGTGCCAGCCGCCGGCAGGACCAAGAGACCCAGTACTTC. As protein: CASRRQDQETQYF.

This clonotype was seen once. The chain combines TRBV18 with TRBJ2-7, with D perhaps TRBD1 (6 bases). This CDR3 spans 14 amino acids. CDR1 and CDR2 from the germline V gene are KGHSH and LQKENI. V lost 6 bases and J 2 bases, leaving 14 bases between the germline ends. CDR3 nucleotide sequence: TGTGCCAGCTCTCCCGGGACAACTACCTACGAGCAGTACTTC. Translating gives CASSPGTTTYEQYF.